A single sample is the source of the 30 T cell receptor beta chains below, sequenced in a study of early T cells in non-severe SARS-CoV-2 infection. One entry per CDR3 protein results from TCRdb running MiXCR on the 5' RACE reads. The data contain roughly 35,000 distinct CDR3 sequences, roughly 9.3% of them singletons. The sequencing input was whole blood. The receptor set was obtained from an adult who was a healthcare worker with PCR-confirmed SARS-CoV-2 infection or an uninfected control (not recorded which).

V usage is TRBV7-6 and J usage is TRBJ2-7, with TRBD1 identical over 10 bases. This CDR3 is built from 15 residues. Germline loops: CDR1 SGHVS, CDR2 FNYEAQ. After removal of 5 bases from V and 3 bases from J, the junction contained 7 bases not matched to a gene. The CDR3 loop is CASSPGTGALYEQYF. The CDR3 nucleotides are TGTGCCAGCAGCCCCGGGACAGGGGCTCTCTACGAGCAGTACTTC.

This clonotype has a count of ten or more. CDR3 nucleotide sequence: TGCGCCAGCACCCTCGGACAGGCAACTAATGAAAAACTGTTTTTT. Amino acid sequence: CASTLGQATNEKLFF. The V and J genes are TRBV5-1 and TRBJ1-4, with 7 positions matching TRBD1. This CDR3 is 15 amino acids long. J gave up 0 bases and V 6 bases, and 5 bases lay outside the gene matches. Germline CDR1 is SGHRS and CDR2 is YFSETQ.

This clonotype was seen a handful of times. DNA for the CDR3: TGCGCCAGCAGCTTGGATCTCTTAGAGACCCAGTACTTC. Its protein is CASSLDLLETQYF. V is TRBV5-1 and J is TRBJ2-5; D is undetermined. This CDR3 is 13 amino acids long. Germline V gives CDR1 SGHRS, CDR2 YFSETQ. V was clipped by 0 bases and J by 4 bases, with 7 bases between them.

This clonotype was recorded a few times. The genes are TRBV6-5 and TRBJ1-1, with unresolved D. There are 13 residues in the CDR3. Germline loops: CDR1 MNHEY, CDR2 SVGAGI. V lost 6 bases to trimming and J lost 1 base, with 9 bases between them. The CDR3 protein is CASRPTANTEAFF. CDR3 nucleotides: TGTGCCAGCAGACCAACAGCGAACACTGAAGCTTTCTTT.

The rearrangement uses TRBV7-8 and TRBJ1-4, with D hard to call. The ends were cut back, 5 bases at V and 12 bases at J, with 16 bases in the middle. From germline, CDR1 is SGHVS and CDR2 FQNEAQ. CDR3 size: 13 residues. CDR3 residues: CASSHYSGGELFF. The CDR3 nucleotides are TGTGCCAGCAGCCACTACAGTGGTGGGGAACTGTTTTTT.

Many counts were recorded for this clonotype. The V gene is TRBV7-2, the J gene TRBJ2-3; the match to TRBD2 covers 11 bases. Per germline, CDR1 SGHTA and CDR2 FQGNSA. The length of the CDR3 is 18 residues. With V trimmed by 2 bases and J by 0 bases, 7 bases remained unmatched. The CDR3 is CASSLSLPSGGSTDTQYF. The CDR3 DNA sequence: TGTGCCAGCAGCTTATCCCTCCCTAGCGGGGGGAGCACAGATACGCAGTATTTT.

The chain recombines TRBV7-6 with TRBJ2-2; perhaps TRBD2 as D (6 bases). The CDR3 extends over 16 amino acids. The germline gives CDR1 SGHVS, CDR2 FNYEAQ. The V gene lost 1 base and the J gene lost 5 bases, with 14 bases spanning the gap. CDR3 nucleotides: TGTGCCAGCAGCTTAGTTACGACCGGGGGTACCGGGGAGCTGTTTTTT. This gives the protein CASSLVTTGGTGELFF.

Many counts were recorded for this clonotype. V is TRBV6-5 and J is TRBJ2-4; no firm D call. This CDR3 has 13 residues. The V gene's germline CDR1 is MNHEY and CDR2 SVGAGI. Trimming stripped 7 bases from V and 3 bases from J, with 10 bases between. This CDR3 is CASKITDKNIQYF. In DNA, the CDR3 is TGTGCCAGCAAGATCACAGACAAAAACATTCAGTACTTC.

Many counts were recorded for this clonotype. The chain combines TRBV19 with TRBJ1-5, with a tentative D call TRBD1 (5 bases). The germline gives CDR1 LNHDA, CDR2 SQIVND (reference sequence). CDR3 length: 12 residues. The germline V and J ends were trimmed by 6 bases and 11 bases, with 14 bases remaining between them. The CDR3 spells CASSNRPGAQHF. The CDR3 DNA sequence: TGTGCCAGTAGCAACAGGCCTGGGGCCCAGCATTTT. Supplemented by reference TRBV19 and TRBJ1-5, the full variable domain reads DGGITQSPKYLFRKEGQNVTLSCEQNLNHDAMYWYRQDPGQGLRLIYYSQIVNDFQKGDIAEGYSVSREKKESFPLTVTSAQKNPTAFYLCASSNRPGAQHFGDGTRLSIL.

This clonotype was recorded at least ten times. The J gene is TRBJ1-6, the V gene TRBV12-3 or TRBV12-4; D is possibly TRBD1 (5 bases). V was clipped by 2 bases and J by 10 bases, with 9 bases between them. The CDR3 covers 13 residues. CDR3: CASSLKGSSPLHF. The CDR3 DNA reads TGTGCCAGCAGTTTAAAGGGGAGCTCACCCCTCCACTTT.

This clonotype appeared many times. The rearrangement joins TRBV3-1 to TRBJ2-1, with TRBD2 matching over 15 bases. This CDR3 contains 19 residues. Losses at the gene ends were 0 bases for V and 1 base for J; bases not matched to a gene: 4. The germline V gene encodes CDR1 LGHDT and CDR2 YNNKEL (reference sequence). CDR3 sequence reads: CASSQEGLAGGLSYNEQFF. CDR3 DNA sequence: TGTGCCAGCAGCCAAGAAGGACTAGCGGGGGGGTTGTCCTACAATGAGCAGTTCTTC.

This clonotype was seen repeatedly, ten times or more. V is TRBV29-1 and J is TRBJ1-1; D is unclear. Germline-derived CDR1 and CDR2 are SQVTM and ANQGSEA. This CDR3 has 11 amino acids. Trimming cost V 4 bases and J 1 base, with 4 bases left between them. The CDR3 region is CSVATNTEAFF. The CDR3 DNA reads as TGCAGCGTTGCTACGAACACTGAAGCTTTCTTT.

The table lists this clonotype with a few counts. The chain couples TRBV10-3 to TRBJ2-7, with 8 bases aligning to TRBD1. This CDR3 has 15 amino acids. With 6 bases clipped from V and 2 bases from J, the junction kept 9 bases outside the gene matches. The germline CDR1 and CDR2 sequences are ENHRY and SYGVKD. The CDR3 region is CAISLTGVPTYEQYF. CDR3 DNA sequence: TGTGCCATCAGCTTGACAGGGGTCCCTACCTACGAGCAGTACTTC.

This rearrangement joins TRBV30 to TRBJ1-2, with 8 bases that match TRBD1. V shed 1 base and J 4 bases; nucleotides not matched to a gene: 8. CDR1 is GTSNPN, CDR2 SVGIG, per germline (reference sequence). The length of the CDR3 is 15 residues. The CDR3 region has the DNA TGTGCCTGGAGTGCGGACAGGGTCTTAGGCTATGGCTACACCTTC. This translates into CAWSADRVLGYGYTF. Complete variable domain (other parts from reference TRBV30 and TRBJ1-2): SQTIHQWPATLVQPVGSPLSLECTVEGTSNPNLYWYRQAAGRGLQLLFYSVGIGQISSEVPQNLSASRPQDRQFILSSKKLLLSDSGFYLCAWSADRVLGYGYTFGSGTRLTVV.

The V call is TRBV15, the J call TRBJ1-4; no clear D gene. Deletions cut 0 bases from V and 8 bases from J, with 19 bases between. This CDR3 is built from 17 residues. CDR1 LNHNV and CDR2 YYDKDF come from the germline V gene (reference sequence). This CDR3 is CATSRDWSTSEEEKLFF. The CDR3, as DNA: TGTGCCACCAGCAGAGATTGGTCGACCTCCGAGGAGGAAAAACTGTTTTTT.

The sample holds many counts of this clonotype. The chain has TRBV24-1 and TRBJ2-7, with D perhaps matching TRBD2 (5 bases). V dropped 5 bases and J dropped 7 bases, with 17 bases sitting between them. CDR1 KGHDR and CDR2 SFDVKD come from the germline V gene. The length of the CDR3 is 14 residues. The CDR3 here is CATSATIPPWEQYF. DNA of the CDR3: TGTGCCACCAGTGCGACTATCCCCCCGTGGGAGCAGTACTTC.

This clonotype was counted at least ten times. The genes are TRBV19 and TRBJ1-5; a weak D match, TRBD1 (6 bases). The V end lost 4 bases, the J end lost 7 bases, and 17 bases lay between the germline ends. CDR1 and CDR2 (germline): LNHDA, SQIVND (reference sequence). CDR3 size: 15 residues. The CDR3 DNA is TGTGCCAGTAGTACCACACAGAGGGGGGGACAGCCCCAGCATTTT. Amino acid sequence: CASSTTQRGGQPQHF.

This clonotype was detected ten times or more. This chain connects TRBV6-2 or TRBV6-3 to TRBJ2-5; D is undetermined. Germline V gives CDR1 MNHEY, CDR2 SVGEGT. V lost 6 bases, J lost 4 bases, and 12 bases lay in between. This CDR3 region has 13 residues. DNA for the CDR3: TGTGCCAGCAGCTCCACTCGAGCAGAGACCCAGTACTTC. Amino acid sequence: CASSSTRAETQYF.

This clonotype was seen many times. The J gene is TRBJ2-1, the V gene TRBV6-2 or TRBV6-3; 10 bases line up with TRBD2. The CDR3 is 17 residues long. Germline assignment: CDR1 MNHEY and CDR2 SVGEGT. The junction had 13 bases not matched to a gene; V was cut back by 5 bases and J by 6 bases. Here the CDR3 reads CASSPHSGGERGNEQFF. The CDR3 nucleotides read TGTGCCAGCAGTCCCCACAGCGGGGGGGAGCGGGGCAATGAGCAGTTCTTC.

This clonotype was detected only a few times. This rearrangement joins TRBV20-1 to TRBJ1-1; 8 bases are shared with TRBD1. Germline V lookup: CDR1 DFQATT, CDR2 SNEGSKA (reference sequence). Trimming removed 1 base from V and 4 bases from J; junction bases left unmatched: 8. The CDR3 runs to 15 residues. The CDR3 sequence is CSARALTGVSTEAFF. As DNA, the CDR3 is TGCAGTGCTAGAGCCTTGACAGGGGTGAGCACTGAAGCTTTCTTT.

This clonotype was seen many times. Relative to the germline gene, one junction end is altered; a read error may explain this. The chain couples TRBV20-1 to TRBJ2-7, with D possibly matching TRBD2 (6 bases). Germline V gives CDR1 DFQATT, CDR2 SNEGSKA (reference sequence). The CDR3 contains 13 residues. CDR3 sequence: CSARERASYEQYF. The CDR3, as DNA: TGCAGTGCGAGAGAGCGGGCCTCCTACGAGCAGTACTTC.

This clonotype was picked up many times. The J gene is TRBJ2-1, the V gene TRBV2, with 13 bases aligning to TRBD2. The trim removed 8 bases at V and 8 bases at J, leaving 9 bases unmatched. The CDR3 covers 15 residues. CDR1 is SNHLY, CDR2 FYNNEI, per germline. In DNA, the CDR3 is TGTGCCAGCGGGGGGACTAGCGGGGAAGGGTATGAGCAGTTCTTC. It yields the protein CASGGTSGEGYEQFF.

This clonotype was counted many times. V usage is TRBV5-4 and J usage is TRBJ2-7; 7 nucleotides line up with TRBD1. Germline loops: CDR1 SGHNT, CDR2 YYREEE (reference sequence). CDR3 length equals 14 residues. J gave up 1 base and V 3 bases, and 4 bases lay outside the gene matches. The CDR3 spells CASSSGQKSYEQYF. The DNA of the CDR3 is TGTGCCAGCAGCTCGGGACAGAAGTCCTACGAGCAGTACTTC.

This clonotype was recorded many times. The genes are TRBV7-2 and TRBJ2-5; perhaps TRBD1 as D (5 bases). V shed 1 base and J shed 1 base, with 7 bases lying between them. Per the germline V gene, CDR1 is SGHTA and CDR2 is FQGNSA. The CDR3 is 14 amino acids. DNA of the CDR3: TGTGCCAGCAGCTTAGGCAGGGTCCAAGAGACCCAGTACTTC. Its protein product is CASSLGRVQETQYF.

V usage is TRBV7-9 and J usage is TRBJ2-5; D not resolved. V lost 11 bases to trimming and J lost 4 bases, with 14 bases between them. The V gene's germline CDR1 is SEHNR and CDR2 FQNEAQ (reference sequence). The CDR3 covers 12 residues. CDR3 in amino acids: CAGVGSGETQYF. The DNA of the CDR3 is TGTGCCGGGGTTGGGTCGGGAGAGACCCAGTACTTC.

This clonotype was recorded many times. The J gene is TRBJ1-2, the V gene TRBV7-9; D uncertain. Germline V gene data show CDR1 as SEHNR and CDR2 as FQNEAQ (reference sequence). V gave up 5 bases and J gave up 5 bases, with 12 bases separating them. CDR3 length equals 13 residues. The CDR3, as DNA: TGTGCCAGCAGCCCCCGTGCGGGGTATGGCTACACCTTC. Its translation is CASSPRAGYGYTF. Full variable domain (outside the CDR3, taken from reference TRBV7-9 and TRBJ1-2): DTGVSQNPRHKITKRGQNVTFRCDPISEHNRLYWYRQTLGQGPEFLTYFQNEAQLEKSRLLSDRFSAERPKGSFSTLEIQRTEQGDSAMYLCASSPRAGYGYTFGSGTRLTVV.

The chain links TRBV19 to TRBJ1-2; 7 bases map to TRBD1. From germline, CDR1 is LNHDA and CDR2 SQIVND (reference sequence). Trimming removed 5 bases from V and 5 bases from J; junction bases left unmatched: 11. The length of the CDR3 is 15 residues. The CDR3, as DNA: TGTGCCAGTAGTCCGGGACAGTGGGGGATTTATGGCTACACCTTC. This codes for CASSPGQWGIYGYTF.

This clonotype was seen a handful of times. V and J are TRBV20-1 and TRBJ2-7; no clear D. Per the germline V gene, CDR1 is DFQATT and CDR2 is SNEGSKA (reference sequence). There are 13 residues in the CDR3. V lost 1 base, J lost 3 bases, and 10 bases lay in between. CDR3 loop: CSARGGRGYEQYF. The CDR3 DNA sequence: TGCAGTGCTAGAGGTGGCAGAGGCTACGAGCAGTACTTC.

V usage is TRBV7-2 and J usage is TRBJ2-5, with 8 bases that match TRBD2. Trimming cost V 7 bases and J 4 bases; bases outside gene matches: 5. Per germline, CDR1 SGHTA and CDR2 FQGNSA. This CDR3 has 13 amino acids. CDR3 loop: CASKAGGRETQYF. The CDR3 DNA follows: TGTGCCAGCAAGGCGGGGGGTCGAGAGACCCAGTACTTC.

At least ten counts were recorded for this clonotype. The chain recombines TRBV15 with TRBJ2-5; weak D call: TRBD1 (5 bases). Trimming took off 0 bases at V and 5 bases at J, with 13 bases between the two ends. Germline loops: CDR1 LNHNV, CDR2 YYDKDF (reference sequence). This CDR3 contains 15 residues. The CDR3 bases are TGTGCCACCAGCAGAGACCCACAGGCTCCGGAGACCCAGTACTTC. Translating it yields CATSRDPQAPETQYF.